This T cell receptor beta chain was documented in a study of Ad26.COV2.S vaccination and SARS-CoV-2 variants (dated by TCRdb to about 2021). Context from the whole study: Vaccine-arm donors were drawn from COV1001, a multicentre, randomized, double-blind, placebo-controlled phase I-IIa trial of Ad26.COV2.S in healthy adults. Trial participants were randomized into five groups of five: low-dose or high-dose Ad26.COV2.S given once or twice, or placebo on both occasions. Investigators remained blinded to trial group allocation during experiments and outcome assessment. TCRbeta repertoire sequencing served as the tool for gauging how specific and how broad the SARS-CoV-2-reactive T cell receptors were following Ad26.COV2.S vaccination. Ad26.COV2.S was given intramuscularly at 5x10^10 or 1x10^11 viral particles, as a single shot or as two shots 56 days apart. The TCR-sequenced set comprised approximately 32 samples: about 19 Ad26.COV2.S vaccine recipients, 5 placebo recipients and 8 SARS-CoV-2 convalescent individuals.

Here is what the overall study found, with its caveats: The study was not powered to compare responses between vaccine doses or regimens. The authors noted that total T cell responses may have been underestimated by the TCR breadth and depth analyses. Vaccine and placebo recipients had comparable non-spike TCR breadth, which fits with the vaccine containing only spike. Substantial breadth of spike-specific CD8+ and CD4+ T cell responses was reported after vaccination. Ad26.COV2.S recipients had higher spike-specific TCR breadth than placebo recipients (P = 0.0014).

Turning to this clone: The specificity of this receptor is unknown. No base qualities exist here, and no much larger clone lies one base off it.

The treatment or condition label of this sample denotes: around 19 received Ad26.COV2.S at low or high dose, single or two shots; about 5 received placebo; per-sample allocation not given. Repertoires of vaccine and placebo recipients were sequenced from samples taken on day 63 after the first injection. Between 29 July and 7 August 2020, Cohort 1b enrolled about 27 adults aged 18-55 years at one site in Boston, USA. Ad26.COV2.S was a replication-incompetent adenovirus type 26 vector that expressed a prefusion-stabilized SARS-CoV-2 spike protein derived from the original Wuhan strain. The immunoSEQ Assay was the method used to sequence TCRbeta CDR3 regions. After extraction, genomic DNA underwent amplification by bias-controlled multiplex PCR, followed by high-throughput sequencing. The authors processed their data as follows. Collapsing and filtering of sequences were performed to quantify the absolute abundance of each unique TCRbeta CDR3 region. T cell fraction was estimated by normalizing TCRbeta template counts to usable DNA, which was measured by amplifying reference genes present in all nucleated cells. Repertoire TCRs were annotated as SARS-CoV-2-specific when V gene, CDR3 amino acid sequence and J gene were exactly matched to a known reactive TCR set. The reference SARS-CoV-2 TCR set was derived from MIRA and filtered for enrichment in COVID-19-positive ImmuneCODE repertoires, a step that removed public or cross-reactive TCRs. Drawing on the MIRA antigens, annotated TCRs were analysed further at the level of specific ORF or position within ORF. Depth was the summed frequency of annotated unique rearrangements, while breadth was defined as annotated unique rearrangements over total unique productive rearrangements. TCR breadth was compared between groups using two-sided Wilcoxon rank-sum tests. The table comes from immuneACCESS by way of TCRdb, which keeps in-frame sequences with V and J called. Part of the clones is missing from these tables; in studies checked, under half for an unresolved V gene and the rest for unknown reasons. D and trimming were read from the DNA, whereas the V and J calls and clone size are those reported in that table. The sample has about 470,000 clones on record, 90% of them singletons. The top ten clonotypes cover 4.3% of the sample.

The sequence was collected from a person between 18 and 59 years old who received the Ad26.COV2.S COVID-19 vaccine or a placebo. The sequences come from peripheral blood, collected in a trial of Ad26.COV2.S vaccine versus placebo.

The sequenced DNA is TGCGCCAGCAGCTTGGCTGCGGGAGACGAGACCCAGTACTTC. This yields the protein CASSLAAGDETQYF. The receptor chain draws on TRBV5-1 and TRBJ2-5, and 7 junctional nucleotides match TRBD2. The germline V gene sets CDR1 to SGHRS and CDR2 to YFSETQ. The V end gives up 0 bases and the J end 5 bases, leaving 4 bases in the junction not matched to a gene. The CDR3 contains 14 residues, cysteine and phenylalanine counted. Solely the CDR3 DNA is kept, with 42 bases framed from the first base.